This T cell receptor beta chain was retrieved from a study of blood T cell repertoires in COVID-19. On the study more broadly: Both acute and convalescent COVID-19 samples were obtained from the United States, Italy and Spain. T cells, B-cell-depleted T cells, or PBMCs supplied cDNA or gDNA.

From germline, CDR1 is SEHNR and CDR2 FQNEAQ (reference sequence). CDR3 length equals 14 residues. V dropped 1 base and J dropped 6 bases, with 12 bases sitting between them. Authors' analysis steps: Reference gene primer amplification gave estimated nucleated cell counts. The data were produced by immunoSEQ multiplex PCR, yet TCRdb's version contains in-frame clones alone and is incomplete. D and trimming come from the DNA, and the V and J calls and clone size come from that table. The data show approximately 300,000 clones, with roughly 82% seen just once and 1.5% to 2% held by the top ten. This clone was counted a single time.

The TCR comes from a woman aged 50 to 60 with acute or convalescent COVID-19. Sequenced material: peripheral blood. This chain uses TRBV7-9 with TRBJ1-2; the D gene is possibly TRBD1 (6 bases). Written as DNA, the CDR3 is TGTGCCAGCAGCTTAGGCACTTCAGGGGATGGCTACACCTTC. Translating gives CASSLGTSGDGYTF. Drawing the rest from reference TRBV7-9 and TRBJ1-2, the complete variable domain is DTGVSQNPRHKITKRGQNVTFRCDPISEHNRLYWYRQTLGQGPEFLTYFQNEAQLEKSRLLSDRFSAERPKGSFSTLEIQRTEQGDSAMYLCASSLGTSGDGYTFGSGTRLTVV.